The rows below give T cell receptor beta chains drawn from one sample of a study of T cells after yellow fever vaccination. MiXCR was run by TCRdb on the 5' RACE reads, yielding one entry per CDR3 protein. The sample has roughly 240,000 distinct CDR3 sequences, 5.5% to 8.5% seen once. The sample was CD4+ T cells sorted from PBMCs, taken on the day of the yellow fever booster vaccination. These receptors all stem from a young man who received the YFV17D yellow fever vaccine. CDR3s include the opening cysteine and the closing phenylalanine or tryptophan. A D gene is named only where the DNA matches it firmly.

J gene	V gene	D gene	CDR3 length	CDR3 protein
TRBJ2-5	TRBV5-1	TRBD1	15	CASSRDRVGQETQYF
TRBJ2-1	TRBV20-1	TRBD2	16	CSAWREGVGAYNEQFF
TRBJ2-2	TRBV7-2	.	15	CASSFSTANTGELFF
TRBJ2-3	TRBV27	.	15	CASSPRRTDTDTQYF
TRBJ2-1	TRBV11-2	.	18	CASSSAAGLQSSYNEQFF
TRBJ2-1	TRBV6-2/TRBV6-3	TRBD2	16	CASRTGTSGGYNEQFF
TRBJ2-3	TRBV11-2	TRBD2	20	CASSMGVGLAGVAGTDTQYF
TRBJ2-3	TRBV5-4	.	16	CASSLEAAGRADTQYF
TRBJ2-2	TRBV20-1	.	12	CSARRDTGELFF
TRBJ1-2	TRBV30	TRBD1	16	CAWLQGQGLSNYGYTF
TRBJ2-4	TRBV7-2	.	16	CASSLGSSQAKNIQYF
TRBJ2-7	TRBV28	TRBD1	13	CASRDRGLREQYF
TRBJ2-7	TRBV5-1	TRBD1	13	CASSYRGINEQYF
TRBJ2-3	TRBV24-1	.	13	CATSRQGTDTQYF
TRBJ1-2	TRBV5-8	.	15	CASSRGSTLNYGYTF
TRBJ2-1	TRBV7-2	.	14	CASSFSSPSGEQFF
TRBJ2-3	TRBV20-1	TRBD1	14	CSASRQGALDTQYF
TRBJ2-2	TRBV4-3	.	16	CASSQGLGRNTGELFF
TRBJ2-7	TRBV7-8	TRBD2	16	CASSLPGLAGGYEQYF
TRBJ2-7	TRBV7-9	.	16	CASSPPPGRLAYEQYF
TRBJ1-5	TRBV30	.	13	CAWSVRGGQPQHF
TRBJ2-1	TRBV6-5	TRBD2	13	CASRYSGSYEQFF
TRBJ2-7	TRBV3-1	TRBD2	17	CASSPRGLAGGGNEQYF
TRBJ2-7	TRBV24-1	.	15	CATSDSRRASYEQYF
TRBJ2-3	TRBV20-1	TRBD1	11	CSRGRTDTQYF
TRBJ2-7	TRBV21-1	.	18	CASSTKVPTGAASYEQYF
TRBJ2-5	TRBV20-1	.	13	CSATGDSQETQYF
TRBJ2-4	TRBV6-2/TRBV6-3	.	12	CASSSGPRIQYF
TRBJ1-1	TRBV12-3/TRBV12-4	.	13	CASSDRHSTEAFF
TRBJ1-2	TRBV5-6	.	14	CASSLVLGEIGYTF
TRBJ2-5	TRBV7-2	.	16	CASSPVAVAIQETQYF
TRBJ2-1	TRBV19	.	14	CASSMGREYNEQFF
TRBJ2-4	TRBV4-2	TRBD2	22	CASSPLQIFGAGGYLAKNIQYF
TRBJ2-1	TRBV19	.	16	CASSALLRRRFNEQFF
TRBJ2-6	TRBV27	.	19	CASSVGAPVRLSGANVLTF
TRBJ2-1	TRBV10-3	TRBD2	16	CAISESTSGRDNEQFF
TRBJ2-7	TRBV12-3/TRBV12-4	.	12	CASSFPGSEQYF
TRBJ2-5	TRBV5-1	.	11	CASSGAETQYF
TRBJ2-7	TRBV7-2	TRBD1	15	CASSSVTGGRNEQYF
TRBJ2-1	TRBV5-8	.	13	CASSFTGFDEQFF
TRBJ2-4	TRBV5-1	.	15	CASSLLGYEQNIQYF
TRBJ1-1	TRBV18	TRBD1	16	CASSPGTGQGSTEAFF
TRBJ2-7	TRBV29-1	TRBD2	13	CSVKTSADYEQYF
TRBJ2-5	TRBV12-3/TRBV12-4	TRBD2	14	CASSPGTIQETQYF
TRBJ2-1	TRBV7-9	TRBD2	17	CASSRVPSTSGYNEQFF
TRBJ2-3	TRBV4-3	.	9	CASSPRPNF
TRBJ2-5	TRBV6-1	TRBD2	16	CASKLGTSGPLRTQYF
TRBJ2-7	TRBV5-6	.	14	CASSLRGRASEQYF
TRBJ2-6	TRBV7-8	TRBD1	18	CASSLTPGQPTGANVLTF
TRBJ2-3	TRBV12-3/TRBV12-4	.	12	CASSETTDTQYF
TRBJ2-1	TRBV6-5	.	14	CASSYSTSTNEQFF
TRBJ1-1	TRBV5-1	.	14	CASSRNGEGGEAFF
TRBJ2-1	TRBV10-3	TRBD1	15	CAISSQGGAGNEQFF
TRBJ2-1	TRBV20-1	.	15	CSARVGRSSYNEQFF
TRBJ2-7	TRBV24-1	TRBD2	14	CATASSGSPNEQYF